The 10 T cell receptor beta chains below all came from one sample that was sequenced in a study of T cell responses to AZD1222 COVID-19 vaccine. The data were produced by immunoSEQ multiplex PCR, yet TCRdb's version contains in-frame clones alone and is incomplete. This sample has fewer than 150,000 clones, with roughly 90% found just once. This specimen consisted of peripheral blood, obtained 28 days after the second AZD1222 dose. These receptors all stem from an adult who received the AZD1222 COVID-19 vaccine.

The chain links TRBV3-1 (or the pseudogene TRBV3-2) to TRBJ2-6, with D hard to call. V was clipped by 2 bases and J by 3 bases, with 5 bases between them. The CDR3 has 14 residues. Germline loops: CDR1 LGHDT, CDR2 YNNKEL (reference sequence). CDR3 DNA: TGTGCCAGCAGCCAAACTTATGGGGCCAACGTCCTGACTTTC. Translated: CASSQTYGANVLTF.

The rearrangement uses TRBV15 and TRBJ2-1; perhaps TRBD2 as D (5 bases). V was shortened by 2 bases and J by 3 bases, with 11 bases between the two germline ends. Germline V gene data show CDR1 as LNHNV and CDR2 as YYDKDF (reference sequence). CDR3 length equals 15 residues. CDR3 nucleotides: TGTGCCACCAGCAGAACGGGTGGGAGCTACAATGAGCAGTTCTTC. Its translation is CATSRTGGSYNEQFF.

This clone appeared once. The chain links TRBV5-1 to TRBJ1-6, with TRBD1 matching 8 bases. Germline V gives CDR1 SGHRS, CDR2 YFSETQ. J gave up 4 bases and V 4 bases, and 10 bases lay outside the gene matches. This CDR3 has 17 amino acids. The CDR3 coding sequence is TGCGCCAGCAGCGTTGGTAGGGACAGGACGTATAATTCACCCCTCCACTTT. It yields the protein CASSVGRDRTYNSPLHF.

The gene calls are TRBV4-1 and TRBJ2-2; possible D gene TRBD2, 5 bases. The V end lost 0 bases, the J end lost 9 bases, and 14 bases lay between the germline ends. In germline, CDR1 is MGHRA, CDR2 YSYEKL. The length of the CDR3 is 15 residues. DNA of the CDR3: TGCGCCAGCAGCCAAGAGAGCACCGGGGTCCGGGAGCTGTTTTTT. Its translation is CASSQESTGVRELFF.

The chain has TRBV5-6 and TRBJ1-6; 11 positions match TRBD1. The CDR3 extends over 16 amino acids. V trimming: 4 bases; J trimming: 5 bases; junction bases outside the gene matches: 5. Germline-derived CDR1 and CDR2 are SGHDT and YYEEEE. The DNA for the CDR3 is TGTGCCAGCAGCCCGGACAGGGGGCGCGATAATTCACCCCTCCACTTT. Its translation is CASSPDRGRDNSPLHF.

V gene TRBV5-1 combines with J gene TRBJ2-1; D is uncertain. Germline values: CDR1 SGHRS, CDR2 YFSETQ. V dropped 0 bases and J dropped 14 bases, with 12 bases sitting between them. The CDR3 sequence is 12 residues long. CDR3 nucleotide sequence: TGCGCCAGCAGCTTGGAGGGCCCGAGAGAGTTCTTC. It translates to CASSLEGPREFF.

The chain recombines TRBV19 with TRBJ2-3; D is undetermined. Germline V CDR1 and CDR2: LNHDA, SQIVND (reference sequence). V lost 4 bases, J lost 2 bases, and 10 bases lay in between. The CDR3 covers 14 residues. CDR3 coding DNA: TGTGCCAGTAGTACGGCGGAGCACACAGATACGCAGTATTTT. The encoded protein is CASSTAEHTDTQYF.

The V gene is TRBV7-9, the J gene TRBJ1-5, with no clear D. Germline-derived CDR1 and CDR2 are SEHNR and FQNEAQ (reference sequence). CDR3 size: 15 residues. The ends were cut back, 1 base at V and 3 bases at J, with 10 bases in the middle. This chain's CDR3 is CASSLDWGANQPQHF. CDR3 nucleotide sequence: TGTGCCAGCAGCTTAGATTGGGGAGCCAATCAGCCCCAGCATTTT.

This clone was recorded a few times. The rearrangement links TRBV6-5 to TRBJ2-2; D not resolved. This CDR3 region has 15 residues. Germline CDR1 and CDR2: MNHEY and SVGAGI. The V gene lost 7 bases and the J gene lost 0 bases, with 12 bases spanning the gap. CDR3 bases: TGTGCCAGCAACCAGTTCACACCGAACACCGGGGAGCTGTTTTTT. It specifies CASNQFTPNTGELFF.

The chain joins TRBV28 to TRBJ2-5; D perhaps matches TRBD2 (6 bases). Germline V gene sequence: CDR1 MDHEN, CDR2 SYDVKM. With 6 bases removed from V and 2 bases from J, the gap between germline ends came to 10 bases. The CDR3 has 13 residues. The CDR3 region is CASRWSGQETQYF. CDR3 DNA: TGTGCCAGCAGGTGGAGCGGGCAAGAGACCCAGTACTTC. Full variable domain (rest looked up from reference TRBV28 and TRBJ2-5): DVKVTQSSRYLVKRTGEKVFLECVQDMDHENMFWYRQDPGLGLRLIYFSYDVKMKEKGDIPEGYSVSREKKERFSLILESASTNQTSMYLCASRWSGQETQYFGPGTRLLVL.